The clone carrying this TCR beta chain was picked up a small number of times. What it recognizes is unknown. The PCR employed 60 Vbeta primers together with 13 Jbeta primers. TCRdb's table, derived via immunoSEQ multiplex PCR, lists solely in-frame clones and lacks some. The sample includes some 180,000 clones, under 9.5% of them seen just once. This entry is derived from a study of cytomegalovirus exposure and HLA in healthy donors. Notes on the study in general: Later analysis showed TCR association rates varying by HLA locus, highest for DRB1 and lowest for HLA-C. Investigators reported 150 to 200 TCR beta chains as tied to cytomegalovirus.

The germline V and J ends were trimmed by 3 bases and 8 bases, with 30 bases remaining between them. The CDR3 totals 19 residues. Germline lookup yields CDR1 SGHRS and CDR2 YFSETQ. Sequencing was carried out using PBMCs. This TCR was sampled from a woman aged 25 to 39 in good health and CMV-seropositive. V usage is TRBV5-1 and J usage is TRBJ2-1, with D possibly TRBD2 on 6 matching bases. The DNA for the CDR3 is TGCGCCAGCAGCTCCCGAACAGTGACCCTAGCGCCCCGACGGGATGAGCAGTTCTTC. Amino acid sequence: CASSSRTVTLAPRRDEQFF.